A single sample gave rise to the 12 T cell receptor beta chains below, sequenced in a study of blood T cell repertoires in COVID-19. The assay was immunoSEQ multiplex PCR, and TCRdb's table has in-frame clones only and misses some. The data contain 200,000 to 250,000 clones, around 83% of them seen just once; the ten biggest clones take up around 2%. Sequenced: peripheral blood. The receptors were sampled from a man aged 25 to 40 who had recovered from COVID-19.

A note on this clone: The junction shows a germline mismatch at one end, possibly a read error. This chain uses TRBV7-9 with TRBJ1-3; D uncertain. The CDR3 runs 14 residues. Germline V lookup: CDR1 SEHNR, CDR2 FQNEAQ (reference sequence). CDR3 residues: CASSLVARRGTIYF. The CDR3, as DNA: TGTGCCAGCAGTTTAGTTGCGCGGCGCGGCACCATATATTTT.

This clone has only one observation. CDR3 bases: TGCGCCAGCAGCTTGGAGCCCCTAGCGGGGCAAGAGACCCAGTACTTC. It translates to CASSLEPLAGQETQYF. The chain links TRBV5-1 to TRBJ2-5; 9 nucleotides match TRBD2. Germline loops: CDR1 SGHRS, CDR2 YFSETQ. The CDR3 consists of 16 residues. Unmatched junction bases numbered 5, after V lost 0 bases and J lost 2 bases. Using reference TRBV5-1 and TRBJ2-5 for the parts outside the CDR3, the full variable domain is KAGVTQTPRYLIKTRGQQVTLSCSPISGHRSVSWYQQTPGQGLQFLFEYFSETQRNKGNFPGRFSGRQFSNSRSEMNVSTLELGDSALYLCASSLEPLAGQETQYFGPGTRLLVL.

This rearrangement joins TRBV18 to TRBJ2-7; D unresolved. The CDR3 spans 13 residues. Germline CDR1 is KGHSH and CDR2 is LQKENI. Trimming stripped 0 bases from V and 3 bases from J, with 6 bases between. The CDR3: CASSPPQHYEQYF. Here the CDR3 DNA reads TGTGCCAGCTCACCACCACAACACTACGAGCAGTACTTC.

CDR3 nucleotide sequence: TGTGCCAGCAGTTACCAGGGGTCAGGAGAAGAGACCCAGTACTTC. Translated: CASSYQGSGEETQYF. The chain employs TRBV6-5 and TRBJ2-5; D may be TRBD1 (6 bases). V lost 2 bases and J lost 3, with 13 bases in between. The CDR3 sequence is 15 residues long. The germline gives CDR1 MNHEY, CDR2 SVGAGI.

The chain employs TRBV12-3 or TRBV12-4 and TRBJ1-2, with D unclear. The V gene lost 2 bases and the J gene lost 1 base, with 5 bases spanning the gap. The CDR3 spans 13 residues. The CDR3 bases are TGTGCCAGCAGTTTACAGAATAACTATGGCTACACCTTC. It codes for CASSLQNNYGYTF.

There are a few counts of this clone. The chain carries TRBV9 and TRBJ2-5, with a weak D call TRBD1 (5 bases). The CDR3 is 14 amino acids. Germline V CDR1 and CDR2: SGDLS, YYNGEE. Trimming shortened V by 4 bases and J by 3 bases, and 13 bases separated the two germline ends. The CDR3 region has the DNA TGTGCCAGCAGCCAGGGTCCGTTAAAAGAGACCCAGTACTTC. Protein: CASSQGPLKETQYF.

The chain uses TRBV2 and TRBJ2-7; D not certain. Germline assignment: CDR1 SNHLY and CDR2 FYNNEI. The CDR3 is 12 amino acids. Trimming took 6 bases from V and 4 from J, leaving 10 bases between them. For the CDR3, the DNA is TGTGCCAGCAGGCTATCAGGTTACGAGCAGTACTTC. It yields the protein CASRLSGYEQYF.

The genes are TRBV6-5 and TRBJ2-7; 12 bases line up with TRBD2. V dropped 8 bases and J dropped 3; count of bases not matched to a gene: 2. Germline loops: CDR1 MNHEY, CDR2 SVGAGI. CDR3 length: 13 amino acids. DNA of the CDR3: TGTGCCAGCGAGACTAGCGGGGGCTACGAGCAGTACTTC. Translated: CASETSGGYEQYF.

This clone was detected a few times. The gene calls are TRBV5-1 and TRBJ1-1; weak D call: TRBD1 (5 bases). This CDR3 region has 12 residues. V was shortened by 4 bases and J by 8 bases, with 12 bases between the two germline ends. Per germline, CDR1 SGHRS and CDR2 YFSETQ. The CDR3 nucleotides read TGCGCCAGCAGCCGCCAGGGAGGCGAAGCTTTCTTT. Translated, it gives CASSRQGGEAFF.

The rearrangement uses TRBV7-2 and TRBJ1-2, with 8 bases matching TRBD1. This CDR3 has 15 residues. Per the germline V gene, CDR1 is SGHTA and CDR2 is FQGNSA. After removal of 4 bases from V and 2 bases from J, the junction contained 6 bases not matched to a gene. CDR3 sequence reads: CASSSGQGANYGYTF. The CDR3 nucleotides are TGTGCCAGCAGCTCCGGGCAGGGGGCGAACTATGGCTACACCTTC.

The CDR3 sequence: CASSPTATDTQYF. The CDR3 nucleotides read TGTGCCAGCAGCCCGACAGCCACAGATACGCAGTATTTT. The J gene is TRBJ2-3, the V gene TRBV3-1 (or the pseudogene TRBV3-2); possibly TRBD1 for D (5 bases). The CDR3 extends over 13 amino acids. CDR1 is LGHDT and CDR2 is YNNKEL in the germline V gene (reference sequence). V lost 4 bases to trimming and J lost 2 bases, with 7 bases between them.

The rearrangement uses TRBV3-1 (or the pseudogene TRBV3-2) and TRBJ2-1, with 10 nucleotides matching TRBD2. V was pared by 3 bases and J by 16 bases, with 6 bases of the junction left unmatched. In germline, CDR1 is LGHDT, CDR2 YNNKEL (reference sequence). CDR3 length: 12 amino acids. The CDR3 loop is CASSQVAGGPFF. The CDR3 DNA sequence: TGTGCCAGCAGCCAGGTAGCGGGGGGTCCATTCTTC.